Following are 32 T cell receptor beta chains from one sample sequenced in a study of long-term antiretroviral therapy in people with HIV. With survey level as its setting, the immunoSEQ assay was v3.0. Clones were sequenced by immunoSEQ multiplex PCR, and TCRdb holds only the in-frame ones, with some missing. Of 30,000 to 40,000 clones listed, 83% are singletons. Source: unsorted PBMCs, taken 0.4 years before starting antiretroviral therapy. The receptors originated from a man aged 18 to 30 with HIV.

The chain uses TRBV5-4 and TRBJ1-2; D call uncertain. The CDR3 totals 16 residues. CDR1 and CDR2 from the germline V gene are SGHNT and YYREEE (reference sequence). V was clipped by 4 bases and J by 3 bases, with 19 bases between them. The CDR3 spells CASSHVDDGVDYGYTF. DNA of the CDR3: TGTGCCAGCAGCCACGTAGACGACGGCGTAGACTATGGCTACACCTTC.

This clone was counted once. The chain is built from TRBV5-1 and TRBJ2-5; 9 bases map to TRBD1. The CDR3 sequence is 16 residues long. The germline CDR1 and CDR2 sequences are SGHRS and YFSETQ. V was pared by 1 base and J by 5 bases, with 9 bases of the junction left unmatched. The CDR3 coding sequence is TGCGCCAGCAGCTTGTGGGGACAGGGAGCGGGGGAGACCCAGTACTTC. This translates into CASSLWGQGAGETQYF.

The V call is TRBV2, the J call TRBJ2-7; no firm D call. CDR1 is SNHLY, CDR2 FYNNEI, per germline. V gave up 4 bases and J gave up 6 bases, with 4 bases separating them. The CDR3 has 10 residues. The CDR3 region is CASSVGEQYF. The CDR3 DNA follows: TGTGCCAGCAGTGTTGGCGAGCAGTACTTC.

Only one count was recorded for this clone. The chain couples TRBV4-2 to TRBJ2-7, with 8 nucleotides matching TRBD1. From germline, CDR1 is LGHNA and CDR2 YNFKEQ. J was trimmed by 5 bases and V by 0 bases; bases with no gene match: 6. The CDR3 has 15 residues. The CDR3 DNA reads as TGTGCCAGCAGCCAAGAAAACGGACAGGGAAACGAGCAGTACTTC. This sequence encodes CASSQENGQGNEQYF.

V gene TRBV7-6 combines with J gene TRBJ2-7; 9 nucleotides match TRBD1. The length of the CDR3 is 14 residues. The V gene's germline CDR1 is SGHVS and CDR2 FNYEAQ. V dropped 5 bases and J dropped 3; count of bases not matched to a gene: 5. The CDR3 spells CASSPGTGRYEQYF. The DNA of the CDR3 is TGTGCCAGCAGCCCCGGGACAGGGCGCTACGAGCAGTACTTC. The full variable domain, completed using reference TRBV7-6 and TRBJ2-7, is GAGVSQSPRYKVTKRGQDVALRCDPISGHVSLYWYRQALGQGPEFLTYFNYEAQQDKSGLPNDRFSAERPEGSISTLTIQRTEQRDSAMYRCASSPGTGRYEQYFGPGTRLTVT.

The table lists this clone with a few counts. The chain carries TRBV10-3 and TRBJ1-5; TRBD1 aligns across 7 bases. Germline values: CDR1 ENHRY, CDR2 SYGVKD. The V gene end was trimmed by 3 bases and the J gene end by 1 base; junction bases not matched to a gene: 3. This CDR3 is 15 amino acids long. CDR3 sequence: CAISDQQGSNQPQHF. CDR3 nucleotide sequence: TGTGCCATCAGTGACCAACAGGGGAGCAATCAGCCCCAGCATTTT.

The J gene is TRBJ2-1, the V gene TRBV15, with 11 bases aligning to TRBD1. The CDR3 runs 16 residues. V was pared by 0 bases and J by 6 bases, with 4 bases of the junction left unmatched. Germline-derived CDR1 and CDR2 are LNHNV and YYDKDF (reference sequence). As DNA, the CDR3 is TGTGCCACCAGCAGAGATCGCGGGACAGGGGGCAATGAGCAGTTCTTC. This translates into CATSRDRGTGGNEQFF.

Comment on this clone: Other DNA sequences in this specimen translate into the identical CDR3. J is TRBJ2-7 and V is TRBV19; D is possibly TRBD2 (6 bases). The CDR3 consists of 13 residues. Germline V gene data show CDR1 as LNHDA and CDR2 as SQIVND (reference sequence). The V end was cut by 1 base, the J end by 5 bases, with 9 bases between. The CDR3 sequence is CASSIAWGDEQYF. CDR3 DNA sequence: TGTGCCAGTAGTATAGCGTGGGGGGACGAGCAGTACTTC.

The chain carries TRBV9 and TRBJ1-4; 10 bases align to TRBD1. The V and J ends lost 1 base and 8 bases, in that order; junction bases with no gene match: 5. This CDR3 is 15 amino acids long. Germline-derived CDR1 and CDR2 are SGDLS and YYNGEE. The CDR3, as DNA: TGTGCCAGCAGCGTAAGGGGGACAGGGGACGAAAAACTGTTTTTT. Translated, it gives CASSVRGTGDEKLFF.

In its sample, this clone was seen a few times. Written as DNA, the CDR3 is TGTGCCACCAGCAGAGACCACCTGACAGCCCTCAATGAAAAACTGTTTTTT. This codes for CATSRDHLTALNEKLFF. The V gene is TRBV15, the J gene TRBJ1-4; a possible D gene is TRBD1 (5 bases). Germline-derived CDR1 and CDR2 are LNHNV and YYDKDF (reference sequence). This CDR3 comprises 17 residues. V was clipped by 0 bases and J by 5 bases, with 16 bases between them.

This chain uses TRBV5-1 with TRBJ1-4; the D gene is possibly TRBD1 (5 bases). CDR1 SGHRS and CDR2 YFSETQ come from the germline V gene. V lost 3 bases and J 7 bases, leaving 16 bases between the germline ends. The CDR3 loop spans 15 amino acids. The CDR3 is CASSSEGRLGEKLFF. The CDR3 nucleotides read TGCGCCAGCAGCTCGGAGGGGAGGTTGGGTGAAAAACTGTTTTTT.

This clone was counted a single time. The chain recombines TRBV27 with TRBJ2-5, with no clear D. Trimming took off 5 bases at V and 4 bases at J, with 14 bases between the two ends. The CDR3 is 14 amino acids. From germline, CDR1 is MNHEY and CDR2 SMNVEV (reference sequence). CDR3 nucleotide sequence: TGTGCCAGCAGTATTATCGGGTTCGCAGAGACCCAGTACTTC. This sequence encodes CASSIIGFAETQYF.

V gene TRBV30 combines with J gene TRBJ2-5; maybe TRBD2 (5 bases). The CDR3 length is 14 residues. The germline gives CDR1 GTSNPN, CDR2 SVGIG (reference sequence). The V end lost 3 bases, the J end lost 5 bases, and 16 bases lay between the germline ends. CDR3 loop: CAWSALGNRETQYF. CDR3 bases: TGTGCCTGGAGCGCACTAGGAAACCGGGAGACCCAGTACTTC.

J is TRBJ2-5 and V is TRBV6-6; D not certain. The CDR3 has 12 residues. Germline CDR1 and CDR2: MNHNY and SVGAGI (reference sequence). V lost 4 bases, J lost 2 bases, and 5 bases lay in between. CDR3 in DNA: TGTGCCAGCAGTTTCGGACAAGAGACCCAGTACTTC. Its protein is CASSFGQETQYF.

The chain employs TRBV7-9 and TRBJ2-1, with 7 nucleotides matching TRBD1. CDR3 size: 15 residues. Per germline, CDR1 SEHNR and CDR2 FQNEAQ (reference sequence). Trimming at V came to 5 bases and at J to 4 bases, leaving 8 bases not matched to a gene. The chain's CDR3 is CASSTTRGRYNEQFF. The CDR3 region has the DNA TGTGCCAGCAGCACCACCAGGGGGAGATACAATGAGCAGTTCTTC. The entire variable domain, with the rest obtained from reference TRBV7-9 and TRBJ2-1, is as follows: DTGVSQNPRHKITKRGQNVTFRCDPISEHNRLYWYRQTLGQGPEFLTYFQNEAQLEKSRLLSDRFSAERPKGSFSTLEIQRTEQGDSAMYLCASSTTRGRYNEQFFGPGTRLTVL.

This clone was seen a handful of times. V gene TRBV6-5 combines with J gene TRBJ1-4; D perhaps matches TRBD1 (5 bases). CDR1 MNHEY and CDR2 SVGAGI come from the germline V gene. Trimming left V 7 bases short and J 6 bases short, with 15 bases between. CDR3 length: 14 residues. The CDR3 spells CASTRGVGDEKLFF. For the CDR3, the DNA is TGTGCCAGCACCCGAGGGGTTGGGGATGAAAAACTGTTTTTT.

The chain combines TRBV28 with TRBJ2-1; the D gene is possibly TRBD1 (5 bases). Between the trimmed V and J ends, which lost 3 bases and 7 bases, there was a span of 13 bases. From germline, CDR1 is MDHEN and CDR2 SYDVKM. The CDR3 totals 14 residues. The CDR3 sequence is CASSFSRALNEQFF. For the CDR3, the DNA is TGTGCCAGCAGTTTCTCCAGGGCCCTAAATGAGCAGTTCTTC.

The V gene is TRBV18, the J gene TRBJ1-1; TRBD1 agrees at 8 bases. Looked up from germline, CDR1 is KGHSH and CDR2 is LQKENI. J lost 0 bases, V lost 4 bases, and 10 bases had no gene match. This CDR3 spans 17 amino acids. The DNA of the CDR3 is TGTGCCAGCTCACTTAATTCCGGGACAGGTATGAACACTGAAGCTTTCTTT. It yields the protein CASSLNSGTGMNTEAFF.

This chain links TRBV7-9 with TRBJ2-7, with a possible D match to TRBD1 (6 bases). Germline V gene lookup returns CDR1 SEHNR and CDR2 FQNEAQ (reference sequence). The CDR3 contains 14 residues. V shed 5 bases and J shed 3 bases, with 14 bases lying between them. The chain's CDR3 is CASSEPGHFYEQYF. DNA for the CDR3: TGTGCCAGCAGCGAACCGGGACACTTCTACGAGCAGTACTTC.

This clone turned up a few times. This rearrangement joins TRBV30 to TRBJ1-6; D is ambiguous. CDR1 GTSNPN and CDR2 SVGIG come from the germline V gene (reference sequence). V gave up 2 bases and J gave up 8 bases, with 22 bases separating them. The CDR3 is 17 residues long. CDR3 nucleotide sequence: TGTGCCTGGAGTCCTACTGGCAGGCGCCCTGGAGATTCACCCCTCCACTTT. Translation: CAWSPTGRRPGDSPLHF.

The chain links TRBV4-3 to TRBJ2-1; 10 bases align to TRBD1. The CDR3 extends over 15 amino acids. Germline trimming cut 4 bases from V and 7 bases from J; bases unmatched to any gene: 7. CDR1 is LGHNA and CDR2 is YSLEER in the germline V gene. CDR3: CASSPGQGRSNEQFF. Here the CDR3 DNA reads TGCGCCAGCAGCCCGGGACAGGGGAGGTCAAATGAGCAGTTCTTC.

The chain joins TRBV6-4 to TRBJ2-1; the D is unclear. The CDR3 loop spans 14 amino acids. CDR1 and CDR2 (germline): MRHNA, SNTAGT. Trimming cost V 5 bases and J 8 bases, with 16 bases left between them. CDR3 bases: TGTGCCAGCAGTTACAACCCTACCAACGATGAGCAGTTCTTC. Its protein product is CASSYNPTNDEQFF.

This CDR3 is CASSLLAALADTQYF. CDR3 coding DNA: TGTGCCAGCAGCTTGTTGGCGGCCCTCGCAGATACGCAGTATTTT. The rearrangement links TRBV5-8 to TRBJ2-3; D unclear. Germline CDR1 and CDR2: SGHTS and YDEGEE. The CDR3 has 15 amino acids. Trimming pared 1 base from V and 4 bases from J, leaving 13 bases between. The whole variable domain, filled in from reference TRBV5-8 and TRBJ2-3, reads EAGVTQSPTHLIKTRGQQATLRCSPISGHTSVYWYQQALGLGLQFLLWYDEGEERNRGNFPPRFSGRQFPNYSSELNVNALELEDSALYLCASSLLAALADTQYFGPGTRLTVL.

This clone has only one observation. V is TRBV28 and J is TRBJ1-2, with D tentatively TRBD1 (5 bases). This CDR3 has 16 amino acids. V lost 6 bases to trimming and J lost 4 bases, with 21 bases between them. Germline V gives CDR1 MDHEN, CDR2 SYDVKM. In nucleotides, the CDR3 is TGTGCCAGCAGCGGAATGACGGGACGCCACCCCTATGGCTACACCTTC. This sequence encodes CASSGMTGRHPYGYTF.

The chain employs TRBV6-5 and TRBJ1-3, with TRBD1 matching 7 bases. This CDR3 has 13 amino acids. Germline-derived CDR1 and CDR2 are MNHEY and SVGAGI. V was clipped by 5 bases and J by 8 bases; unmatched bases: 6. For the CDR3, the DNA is TGTGCCAGCAGTGGAGGGACAGCGCACACCATATATTTT. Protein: CASSGGTAHTIYF.

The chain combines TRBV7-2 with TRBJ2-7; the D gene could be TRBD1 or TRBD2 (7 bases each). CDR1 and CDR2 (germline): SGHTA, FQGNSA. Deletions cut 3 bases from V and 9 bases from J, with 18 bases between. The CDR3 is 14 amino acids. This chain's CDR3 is CASSFQGDYAGQYF. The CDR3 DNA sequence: TGTGCCAGCAGCTTTCAGGGGGACTACGCGGGGCAGTACTTC.

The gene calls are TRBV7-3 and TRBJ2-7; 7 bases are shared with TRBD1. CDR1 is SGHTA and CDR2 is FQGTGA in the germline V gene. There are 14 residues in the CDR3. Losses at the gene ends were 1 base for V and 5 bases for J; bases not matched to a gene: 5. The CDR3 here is CASSLIGGLDEQYF. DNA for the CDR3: TGTGCCAGCAGCTTAATAGGGGGCCTGGACGAGCAGTACTTC.

CDR3 in DNA: TGTGCCAGCAGCAGTTCAAGGCTAAGCTCCTATAATTCACCCCTCCACTTT. It encodes CASSSSRLSSYNSPLHF. The rearrangement uses TRBV7-8 and TRBJ1-6; no clear D. V was pared by 5 bases and J by 0 bases, with 14 bases between. The germline CDR1 and CDR2 sequences are SGHVS and FQNEAQ. There are 17 residues in the CDR3. The entire variable domain, with the rest obtained from reference TRBV7-8 and TRBJ1-6, is as follows: GAGVSQSPRYKVAKRGQDVALRCDPISGHVSLFWYQQALGQGPEFLTYFQNEAQLDKSGLPSDRFFAERPEGSVSTLKIQRTQQEDSAVYLCASSSSRLSSYNSPLHFGNGTRLTVT.

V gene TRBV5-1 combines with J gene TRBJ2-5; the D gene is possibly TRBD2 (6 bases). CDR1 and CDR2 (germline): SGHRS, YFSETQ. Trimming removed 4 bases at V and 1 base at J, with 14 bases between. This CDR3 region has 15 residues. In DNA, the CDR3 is TGCGCCAGCAGCCAAGGACCGGGACTCCAAGAGACCCAGTACTTC. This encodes CASSQGPGLQETQYF.

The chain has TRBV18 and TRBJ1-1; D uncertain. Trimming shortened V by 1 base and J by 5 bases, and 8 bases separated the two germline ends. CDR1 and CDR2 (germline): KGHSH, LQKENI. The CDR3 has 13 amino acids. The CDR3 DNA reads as TGTGCCAGCTCACCACAGCGGGGAACTGAAGCTTTCTTT. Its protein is CASSPQRGTEAFF.

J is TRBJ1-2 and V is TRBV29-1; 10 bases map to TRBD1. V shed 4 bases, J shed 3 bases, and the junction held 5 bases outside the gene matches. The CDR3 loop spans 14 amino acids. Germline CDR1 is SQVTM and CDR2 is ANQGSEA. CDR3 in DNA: TGCAGCGTTGGTCGACAGGGGGCGGACTATGGCTACACCTTC. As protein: CSVGRQGADYGYTF.

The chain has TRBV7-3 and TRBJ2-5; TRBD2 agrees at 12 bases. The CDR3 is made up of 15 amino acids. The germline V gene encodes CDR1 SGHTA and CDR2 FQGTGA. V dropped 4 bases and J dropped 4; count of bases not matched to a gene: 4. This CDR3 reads CASSSSGGAVETQYF. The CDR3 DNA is TGTGCCAGCAGCTCTAGCGGGGGGGCCGTAGAGACCCAGTACTTC.